This T cell receptor beta chain originates from a study of tissue T cells after allogeneic stem cell transplantation. Study results and limitations: Shared clones across patients were few; motif clustering revealed tissue-specific shared signatures. Some tissue clones might be persisting host cells; their alloreactivity or antigen specificity was not determined.

The time point is: mouse harvest day 7 after allogeneic transplant. Each mouse received 10^7 T-cell-depleted marrow cells plus 10^6 splenic CD5+ T cells by tail vein. This mouse GVHD model was MHC-mismatched B6 to BALB/c, profiled day 7 or 14. Assay: immunoSEQ multiplex PCR; the TCRdb copy retains only in-frame clones and omits some. The table has approximately 6,200 clones, approximately 45% seen once; the top ten hold roughly 3%. Turning to this clone: Its matching antigen is unknown. Gene labels here are mouse ones. The CDR3 extends 1 residue past the end of the read, so its final part is completed from the germline J gene.

In germline, CDR1 is KGHPV, CDR2 FQNQEV (reference sequence). CDR3 length equals 15 residues. Trimming removed 7 bases at V and 0 bases at J, with 12 bases between. The sequence came from a female BALB/c mouse given C57BL/6 T cells with graft-versus-host disease after an allogeneic hematopoietic cell transplant. The chain joins TRBV26 to TRBJ1-4; no reliable D call. Material for sequencing was skin. The part of the CDR3 DNA that was read is TGTGCCAGCATCAGGAATCCTCTTTCCAACGAAAGATTATTT. It codes for CASIRNPLSNERLF. The full CDR3 protein is CASIRNPLSNERLFF.